This T cell receptor beta chain appears in the sequencing data of a study of cytomegalovirus exposure and HLA in healthy donors. Regarding the study as a whole: Per a prior analysis, the majority of TCR beta V segments were productive roughly 90% or roughly 30% of the time. A few CMV-associated chains were confirmed in vitro to be specific for CMV antigens.

Worth noting for this clone: What it binds is not known.

Regarding donors, all were healthy bone marrow donors. Both 60 Vbeta primers and 13 Jbeta primers went into the PCR. In the original analysis: Later analysis identified some 80 million unique TCR beta chains, roughly 11 million shared. Profiled with immunoSEQ multiplex PCR; TCRdb holds only in-frame clones, not every one. The DNA was the basis for D and trimming; V, J and clone size are from that table. The table includes approximately 250,000 clones, approximately 81% detected once. Trimming took 3 bases from V and 13 from J; bases not matched to a gene: 2. Germline assignment: CDR1 DFQATT and CDR2 SNEGSKA (reference sequence). The CDR3 loop spans 10 amino acids.

The chain has TRBV20-1 and TRBJ2-4; 8 bases map to TRBD2. The clonotype originates from a girl aged 2-9 years in good health and CMV-seronegative. Sequenced input: PBMCs. The CDR3: CSARSGGQYF. The DNA of the CDR3 is TGCAGTGCTAGGTCGGGGGGGCAGTACTTC.